Reported below is one T cell receptor (beta chain). This sample was included in a study of shared clonotypes between healthy human individuals. Naive CD4+ cells were CD45RA-selected; the remaining cells were memory. The authors ran the assay at deep level. TCRdb's table, derived via immunoSEQ multiplex PCR, lists solely in-frame clones and lacks some. The sample carries approximately 240,000 clones, under 80% recorded once. The CDR3 runs to 15 residues. Trimming removed 6 bases from V and 0 bases from J, with 11 bases in between. Germline-derived CDR1 and CDR2 are LNHDA and SQIVND (reference sequence).

The receptor was isolated from a man aged 30-40 years in good health. The chain employs TRBV19 and TRBJ2-2, with D hard to call. What was sequenced was memory CD4+ T cells sorted from blood. Stated subset: CD45RA-negative fraction. CDR3 DNA sequence: TGTGCCAGTAGGGGGTGGGCCGCGAACACCGGGGAGCTGTTTTTT. This sequence encodes CASRGWAANTGELFF.